This entry features one TCR beta chain sequence. Its target is unknown. The CDR3 totals 13 residues. Germline-derived CDR1 and CDR2 are SGHDT and YYEEEE. The germline V and J ends were trimmed by 4 bases and 2 bases, with 9 bases remaining between them. Healthy bone marrow donors formed the donor group. The entry originates in a study of cytomegalovirus exposure and HLA in healthy donors. Whole-study findings and limits: Sequencing depth roughly uniform across donors was assumed in presence/absence analyses. By HLA locus, TCR association rates varied in a later analysis, with DRB1 showing the most and HLA-C the fewest. Further analysis, carried out later, found HLA-associated TCR beta chains more clonally expanded than equally common other chains.

PCR used 60 Vbeta primers and 13 Jbeta primers. TCRdb's table, derived via immunoSEQ multiplex PCR, lists solely in-frame clones and lacks some. The sample has roughly 180,000 clones, more than 65% seen once. The chain links TRBV5-6 to TRBJ2-5; a weak D match, TRBD2 (5 bases). This receptor was taken from a girl aged 5-17 years in good health and CMV-seropositive. Material: PBMCs. CDR3 amino acids: CASSHRGQETQYF. In nucleotides, the CDR3 is TGTGCCAGCAGCCACAGAGGGCAAGAGACCCAGTACTTC.